This T cell receptor beta chain was captured in a study of chemoradiotherapy in HPV16-positive cancers. Study overall: A couple of HPV16-positive patients' cells yielded candidate HPV-specific clones and common motifs. The study, taken as a whole, reports: In HPV16-positive patients, HPV-responsive T-cell expansion tracked better recurrence-free survival. Only a couple of HPV16-positive patients supplied the functional HPV-specificity definition.

As for this clone: Its antigen is still unknown.

Data came from immunoSEQ multiplex PCR; TCRdb stores just in-frame clones and leaves some out. The sample has tens of thousands of clones, more than 90% seen once; the top ten hold roughly 3.5%. Per germline, CDR1 MNHEY and CDR2 SVGAGI. The V gene lost 5 bases and the J gene lost 5 bases, with 13 bases spanning the gap. The CDR3 extends over 13 amino acids. Repertoires were sampled repeatedly during chemoradiotherapy. The V and J genes are TRBV6-5 and TRBJ2-7; D unresolved. The sequences come from blood, collected from a patient who underwent chemoradiotherapy. The clonotype was recovered from a human donor with HPV-associated anogenital cancer. CDR3 amino acids: CASSGLSRNEQYF. CDR3 nucleotide sequence: TGTGCCAGCAGTGGGTTGTCGAGGAACGAGCAGTACTTC.